The sequence of this T cell receptor (beta chain) was determined in a study of shared clonotypes between healthy human individuals. TCRdb's copy holds only in-frame clones and misses some; the assay was immunoSEQ multiplex PCR. The sample comprises about 500,000 clones, 70% to 80% of which are singletons, and 12% rests with the top ten. CDR3 length: 15 amino acids. Trimming took 6 bases from V and 7 from J; bases not matched to a gene: 6. Germline-derived CDR1 and CDR2 are SNHLY and FYNNEI. The sequenced material came from PBMCs. This chain joins TRBV2 and TRBJ2-2; 12 nucleotides line up with TRBD2. The source of this sequence is a woman in her thirties or forties in good health. Some clones in this sample may be carry-over from other donors' samples. The CDR3 loop reads CASRRLAGEGGELFF. The CDR3 DNA reads TGTGCCAGCAGGAGACTAGCGGGAGAGGGCGGGGAGCTGTTTTTT.